The 8 T cell receptor beta chains reported below all come from one sample, sequenced in a study of blood T cell repertoires in COVID-19 (dated by TCRdb to 2018 to 2021). Library prep was done by the immunoSEQ multiplex PCR assay. TCRdb limited this immuneACCESS table to in-frame rearrangements with V and J called. A share of clones is missing; checked studies link under half to unresolved V genes, and the rest is unexplained. Here the sample has around 78,000 clones; over 80% occur a single time. 15% to 20% of the sample is taken by the ten largest. The sequencing input was peripheral blood. The receptor source for this set is a human donor in a cohort sampled during active COVID-19.

V is TRBV5-6 and J is TRBJ1-1; unclear D gene. Per the germline V gene, CDR1 is SGHDT and CDR2 is YYEEEE. CDR3 length: 14 residues. V gave up 0 bases and J gave up 4 bases, with 10 bases separating them. CDR3: CASSLAGRPTEAFF. The CDR3 DNA follows: TGTGCCAGCAGCTTGGCGGGGAGACCCACTGAAGCTTTCTTT.

This clone showed up just once. The V and J genes are TRBV20-1 and TRBJ2-7, with 8 bases identical to TRBD1. Germline V gene sequence: CDR1 DFQATT, CDR2 SNEGSKA (reference sequence). CDR3 length: 11 residues. Losses at the gene ends were 6 bases for V and 5 bases for J; bases not matched to a gene: 3. CDR3 loop: CSAAGGNEQYF. CDR3 DNA sequence: TGCAGTGCGGCAGGGGGCAACGAGCAGTACTTC.

This chain joins TRBV5-4 and TRBJ2-7; TRBD2 matches 14 bases. Looked up from germline, CDR1 is SGHNT and CDR2 is YYREEE (reference sequence). V lost 4 bases, J lost 3 bases, and 3 bases stayed unmatched. The CDR3 loop spans 15 amino acids. This chain's CDR3 is CASSPGTSGGYEQYF. CDR3 DNA sequence: TGTGCCAGCAGCCCAGGGACTAGCGGGGGCTACGAGCAGTACTTC. Full variable domain (remainder filled in from reference TRBV5-4 and TRBJ2-7): ETGVTQSPTHLIKTRGQQVTLRCSSQSGHNTVSWYQQALGQGPQFIFQYYREEENGRGNFPPRFSGLQFPNYSSELNVNALELDDSALYLCASSPGTSGGYEQYFGPGTRLTVT.

This chain's CDR3 is CSGTGPNYGYTF. The CDR3 DNA sequence: TGCAGCGGGACAGGGCCTAACTATGGCTACACCTTC. This chain connects TRBV29-1 to TRBJ1-2, with TRBD1 matching over 8 bases. Germline lookup yields CDR1 SQVTM and CDR2 ANQGSEA. This CDR3 is built from 12 residues. The V gene end was trimmed by 7 bases and the J gene end by 0 bases; junction bases not matched to a gene: 1.

The chain is built from TRBV2 and TRBJ2-6; D gene unclear. CDR1 is SNHLY, CDR2 FYNNEI, per germline. Trimming pared 7 bases from V and 2 bases from J, leaving 18 bases between. CDR3 size: 17 residues. The CDR3 coding sequence is TGTGCCAGCATAGACATGAGTTTCTCGGCTGGGGCCAACGTCCTGACTTTC. Translation gives CASIDMSFSAGANVLTF.

This chain joins TRBV11-2 and TRBJ1-5; D is possibly TRBD1 (5 bases). Germline V gene data show CDR1 as SGHAT and CDR2 as FQNNGV. This CDR3 has 13 amino acids. V was pared by 6 bases and J by 6 bases, with 12 bases between. The DNA of the CDR3 is TGTGCCAGCAGTGCAGGGTTTCGTCAGCCCCAGCATTTT. It specifies CASSAGFRQPQHF.

As concerns this clone: At the DNA level, this CDR3 is encoded by other sequences in the same sample as well. V usage is TRBV5-1 and J usage is TRBJ2-7; no firm D call. Trimming removed 4 bases at V and 0 bases at J, with 5 bases between. Germline V CDR1 and CDR2: SGHRS, YFSETQ. The CDR3 contains 12 residues. The CDR3 spells CASSRDSYEQYF. The CDR3 nucleotides read TGCGCCAGCAGCCGCGACTCCTACGAGCAGTACTTC.

The rearrangement uses TRBV2 and TRBJ2-7; perhaps TRBD2 as D (5 bases). The V gene lost 4 bases and the J gene lost 6 bases, with 10 bases spanning the gap. The germline CDR1 and CDR2 sequences are SNHLY and FYNNEI. CDR3 size: 12 residues. The CDR3 bases are TGTGCCAGCAGTGTAGAGGGCGGCGAGCAGTACTTC. Protein product: CASSVEGGEQYF.